This T cell receptor (beta chain) was recovered during a study of T cell repertoires and HLA-DP antigens. Negative selection yielded untouched CD4+ T cells of average about 98% purity. Concerning this clone itself: Its antigen is still unknown.

TCRdb keeps only in-frame clones here, not all; method: immunoSEQ multiplex PCR. The data show around 110,000 clones, about 92% seen once. CDR3 size: 13 residues. V lost 2 bases and J 6 bases, leaving 11 bases between the germline ends. Per germline, CDR1 SGHDT and CDR2 YYEEEE. The rearrangement joins TRBV5-6 to TRBJ1-2, with TRBD1 as a possible D gene (6 bases). This TCR was sampled from a woman younger than 35 in good health and CMV-seronegative. Sequencing used CD4+ T cells from PBMCs. Here the CDR3 DNA reads TGTGCCAGCAGCTTAGCAGGGGTAGATGGCTACACCTTC. Translating gives CASSLAGVDGYTF.